This T cell receptor (beta chain) is drawn from a study of identical twins (dated by TCRdb to the mid-2010s). Notes on the research overall: To test whether fetal clonotypes persist, the study used deep sequencing on TCR alpha and beta repertoires from monozygotic twins, unrelated adults of various ages, and cord blood. To rule out contamination, the twin experiments were replicated at different times with different library preparation protocols. Study-wide findings and limitations: Recombination models systematically underestimated out-of-frame TCR alpha sharing in monozygotic twins but agreed with sharing between unrelated individuals. Zero-insertion analyses could be partly confounded by invariant T cells such as MAIT and iNKT, although diverse VJ usage argued against such confounding for most clonotypes. Abundant cord blood beta clonotypes carried fewer insertions; young adult naive repertoires showed a weaker similar trend, while memory repertoires showed none. Compared with coincidental sharing between unrelated individuals, an excess of low generation-probability sequences was observed among out-of-frame TCR alpha sequences shared between twins. Excess twin sharing in beta out-of-frame sequences was weaker because fewer shared sequences lowered the signal-to-noise ratio. Because the same donors could not be followed over many years, conclusions were based on cross-sectional statistical analysis.

The germline V gene encodes CDR1 SQVTM and CDR2 ANQGSEA. At the junction V is shortened by 4 bases and J by 4 bases, with 11 bases in between. The CDR3 spans 12 residues, from the cysteine through the phenylalanine. The CDR3 DNA has 36 bases and is translated from base 1. As for this clonotype: Its specific antigen is unknown. The sample holds no much larger clone one base away, and base qualities are not on file.

Every donor in the study was a healthy Caucasian. Library method: 5' RACE. Instrument on record: Illumina HiSeq 2000. Template switching introduced a universal primer binding site; the final cDNA contained a unique molecular identifier, enabling accurate counting of TCR cDNA molecules. Specific primers in the conserved constant-segment region were used to synthesize first-strand cDNA for TCR alpha and beta chains. To control for contamination, every cDNA library was double barcoded, receiving both a SMART-Mk sample barcode and Illumina barcodes. TruSeq adapter sequences, together with Illumina sample barcodes, were added in two successive PCR steps. The Illumina HiSeq platform was used with custom primers to sequence TCR alpha and beta cDNA libraries. From the authors' description of their analysis: MiGEC was used to process raw reads and extract unique molecular identifiers, and MiXCR was used to find CDR3 positions. Recombination models were inferred per individual with the repgenHMM and IGoR tools using an EM algorithm. Shared clonotypes were analyzed with the tcR package in R, and sharing was normalized by the product of cloneset sizes. Out-of-frame nonproductive sequences were analyzed to study raw recombination free of thymic and clonal selection effects. TCRdb redid the processing of the public reads, applying fastp at Q25 and MiXCR, and retained in-frame beta chains. Each entry is one CDR3 protein sequence, shown with its most common DNA and genes. These V and J calls originate from TCRdb's pipeline instead of the authors' own analysis. The sample data list 1.5 million to 2 million distinct CDR3 sequences, and about 31% of these were observed just once. The ten biggest clones cover around 0.3% of the sample.

The receptor was derived from a newborn girl in good health. Sample: cord blood. The V gene is TRBV29-1 and the J gene is TRBJ2-7; no D gene can be assigned with confidence. The nucleotide sequence reads TGCAGCGTTGGGACCCTGAATTACGAGCAGTACTTC. This is translated as CSVGTLNYEQYF.